This passage covers 12 T cell receptor beta chains from one sample sequenced in a study of T cells after yellow fever vaccination. Using its own MiXCR run on the 5' RACE reads, TCRdb lists one record per CDR3 protein. Of about 510,000 distinct CDR3 sequences in the sample, just over 20% are singletons; the top ten hold approximately 16%. Sequencing was performed on PBMCs, taken approximately 22 days after the first yellow fever vaccination. The receptor source for this set is a man aged 18 to 29 who received the YFV17D yellow fever vaccine.

The chain is built from TRBV5-1 and TRBJ2-5; 10 nucleotides align to TRBD1. The V and J ends lost 3 bases and 0 bases, in that order; junction bases with no gene match: 8. Germline V CDR1 and CDR2: SGHRS, YFSETQ. The CDR3 has 17 amino acids. CDR3 sequence: CASSSIGTGVYQETQYF. The CDR3 region has the DNA TGCGCCAGCAGCTCAATTGGGACAGGGGTGTACCAAGAGACCCAGTACTTC.

The genes are TRBV5-4 and TRBJ2-3; D is unclear. Germline lookup yields CDR1 SGHNT and CDR2 YYREEE (reference sequence). There are 13 residues in the CDR3. V lost 2 bases and J 8 bases, leaving 12 bases between the germline ends. CDR3 sequence: CASSLGPSGTQYF. The DNA for the CDR3 is TGTGCCAGCAGCTTAGGGCCCAGTGGTACGCAGTATTTT.

The V and J genes are TRBV3-1 and TRBJ2-1, with 7 bases that match TRBD2. Germline values: CDR1 LGHDT, CDR2 YNNKEL (reference sequence). This CDR3 comprises 13 residues. V gave up 3 bases and J gave up 9 bases; unmatched junction bases: 5. CDR3 sequence: CASSQALAAEQFF. CDR3 in DNA: TGTGCCAGCAGCCAGGCCCTAGCGGCTGAGCAGTTCTTC.

The chain joins TRBV7-2 to TRBJ2-5; tentatively, D is TRBD2 (6 bases). Germline CDR1 SGHTA, CDR2 FQGNSA. The CDR3 has 13 amino acids. Deletions cut 6 bases from V and 4 bases from J, with 12 bases between. CDR3 region: CASSSIAVETQYF. CDR3 nucleotides: TGTGCCAGCAGTTCGATAGCGGTAGAGACCCAGTACTTC.

Ten or more counts support this clonotype. As DNA, the CDR3 is TGCGCCAGCAGCTCACAGTATCTGAACACTGAAGCTTTCTTT. This sequence encodes CASSSQYLNTEAFF. The chain carries TRBV4-1 and TRBJ1-1; no definite D call. CDR3 size: 14 residues. CDR1 and CDR2 from the germline V gene are MGHRA and YSYEKL. V was clipped by 5 bases and J by 0 bases, with 10 bases between them.

This chain uses TRBV5-4 with TRBJ1-1; D remains ambiguous. Germline loops: CDR1 SGHNT, CDR2 YYREEE (reference sequence). The CDR3 has 15 residues. V was clipped by 4 bases and J by 0 bases, with 13 bases between them. As DNA, the CDR3 is TGTGCCAGCAGCCCCCCAGCGGGCTTGAACACTGAAGCTTTCTTT. Amino acids: CASSPPAGLNTEAFF.

V and J are TRBV4-2 and TRBJ2-7; maybe TRBD1 (6 bases). Trimming removed 3 bases from V and 5 bases from J, with 17 bases in between. Germline V gene lookup returns CDR1 LGHNA and CDR2 YNFKEQ. The CDR3 sequence is 15 residues long. In DNA form, the CDR3 reads TGTGCCAGCAGCCAGAGGGTGGGGGCAGCCCACGAGCAGTACTTC. Protein: CASSQRVGAAHEQYF.

V and J are TRBV11-2 and TRBJ1-5; maybe TRBD1 (6 bases). CDR3 length: 14 amino acids. Between the trimmed V and J ends, which lost 5 bases and 7 bases, there was a span of 15 bases. Looked up from germline, CDR1 is SGHAT and CDR2 is FQNNGV. The CDR3 spells CASSPAGDGQPQHF. The DNA of the CDR3 is TGTGCCAGCAGCCCTGCAGGGGACGGGCAGCCCCAGCATTTT.

In its sample, this clonotype was seen a few times. A much larger clone differs from this one at a single base, so this may be a read error. The chain links TRBV25-1 to TRBJ2-3; the match to TRBD2 covers 12 bases. This CDR3 is 15 amino acids long. V lost 6 bases to trimming and J lost 5 bases; unmatched junction nucleotides: 6. The germline gives CDR1 MGHDK, CDR2 SYGVNS. CDR3 DNA sequence: TGTGCCAGCAGCCATCTAGCGGGGGGGCGAGATACGCAGTATTTT. Amino acids: CASSHLAGGRDTQYF.

V gene TRBV7-6 combines with J gene TRBJ1-1; TRBD1 agrees at 7 bases. In germline, CDR1 is SGHVS, CDR2 FNYEAQ. V lost 5 bases and J lost 1; bases outside the gene matches: 13. The CDR3 is 17 residues long. The CDR3: CASSTGAGAGTNTEAFF. Here the CDR3 DNA reads TGTGCCAGCAGCACAGGGGCTGGGGCAGGGACGAACACTGAAGCTTTCTTT.

CDR3: CASGRDSYEQFF. Written as DNA, the CDR3 is TGTGCCAGCGGGAGGGATTCCTATGAGCAGTTCTTC. This chain joins TRBV12-3 or TRBV12-4 and TRBJ2-1; TRBD2 matches at 7 bases. The CDR3 consists of 12 residues. With 8 bases clipped from V and 8 bases from J, the junction kept 6 bases outside the gene matches.

The genes are TRBV7-2 and TRBJ2-5; 9 bases are shared with TRBD2. The CDR3 runs 17 residues. Germline trimming cut 0 bases from V and 5 bases from J; bases unmatched to any gene: 10. Per the germline V gene, CDR1 is SGHTA and CDR2 is FQGNSA. The CDR3 loop reads CASSLARGGASFETQYF. CDR3 nucleotides: TGTGCCAGCAGCTTAGCCCGCGGGGGGGCATCTTTCGAGACCCAGTACTTC.